This T cell receptor beta chain was documented in a study of blood T cells in healthy people across ages. Next came a second PCR, run for about 6 to 11 cycles, which used a sample-barcoded 5' primer along with a J-beta primer mix. TCRdb used MiXCR to reprocess the 5' RACE reads, holding one entry per CDR3 protein. Altogether 850,000 to 950,000 distinct CDR3 sequences are present, around 30% being singletons, with the ten largest covering roughly a sixth. CDR1 is SGHDT, CDR2 YYEEEE, per germline. The CDR3 is 13 amino acids. V was pared by 4 bases and J by 1 base, with 9 bases between. The source material was blood. This sequence joins TRBV5-6 and TRBJ2-7; D uncertain. The sequence derives from a woman aged 80 or older in good health. The CDR3 DNA reads TGTGCCAGCAGCCAGACACATTCCTACGAGCAGTACTTC. The encoded protein is CASSQTHSYEQYF.